Here is one T cell receptor beta chain with its context. Per germline, CDR1 PRHDT and CDR2 FYEKMQ (reference sequence). This CDR3 spans 14 amino acids. Deletions cut 5 bases from V and 1 base from J, with 10 bases between. Measured with immunoSEQ multiplex PCR; TCRdb has only the in-frame clones, and not every one. This table holds 65,000 to 95,000 clones, roughly 82% found once. This sample stems from a study of blood T cell repertoires in COVID-19. Study-level background: Samples representing acute and convalescent COVID-19 were sourced from the United States, Italy and Spain.

This clonotype originated in a woman aged 45-65 years with acute or convalescent COVID-19. The sequencing input was peripheral blood. This chain connects TRBV13 to TRBJ2-3; D call uncertain. CDR3 protein: CASSLRVGTDTQYF. CDR3 DNA: TGTGCCAGCAGCCTCCGCGTGGGCACAGATACGCAGTATTTT.